This TCR beta chain comes out of a study of T cell responses to AZD1222 COVID-19 vaccine. Study overall: Researchers grouped second doses given at about 4 or about 12 weeks into one pool. Findings and limits, study-wide: Baseline seropositivity occurred in only six or seven AZD1222 recipients.

A word on this clone: The antigen remains unidentified.

Per germline, CDR1 MGHRA and CDR2 YSYEKL. The CDR3 loop spans 19 amino acids. The V end was cut by 0 bases, the J end by 0 bases, with 15 bases between. TCRdb's table, derived via immunoSEQ multiplex PCR, lists solely in-frame clones and lacks some. The sample holds approximately 180,000 clones, 85% to 90% seen once. This TCR derives from an adult in good health. The genes are TRBV4-1 and TRBJ2-6; possible D gene TRBD1, 6 bases. Material: peripheral blood, obtained on day 0 of AZD1222 vaccination. CDR3 residues: CASSQDGAGVHSGANVLTF. The CDR3 nucleotides are TGCGCCAGCAGCCAAGATGGGGCAGGGGTTCACTCTGGGGCCAACGTCCTGACTTTC.